This T cell receptor beta chain emerged from a study of somatic mutations in cytotoxic T cells in rheumatoid arthritis. Background on the study: Blood (around 27 ml EDTA) from each patient was taken right after diagnosis, before any treatment.

General study findings and limits: Levels of CD8+ T-cell clonality in rheumatoid arthritis patients were statistically indistinguishable from those seen in age-matched healthy controls, with no significant difference. With advancing age, CD8+ clonality climbed in rheumatoid arthritis patients but did not rise in healthy controls.

In regard to this clone: What it recognizes is unknown.

Profiling relied on immunoSEQ multiplex PCR, and the TCRdb table lists in-frame clones only, not all of them. The repertoire has approximately 18,000 clones, around three quarters of them found once; the top ten carry about 5%. The CDR3 has 13 amino acids. V dropped 4 bases and J dropped 9; count of bases not matched to a gene: 10. Germline loops: CDR1 GTSNPN, CDR2 SVGIG (reference sequence). This chain connects TRBV30 to TRBJ2-5; 8 nucleotides match TRBD2. This TCR derives from an adult with rheumatoid arthritis. The sample consisted of CD8+ T cells sorted from blood. The chain's CDR3 is CAWTPGPREAQYF. The CDR3 DNA follows: TGTGCCTGGACCCCGGGACCGCGGGAGGCCCAGTACTTC.